What follows are 4 T cell receptor beta chains derived from one specimen sequenced in a study of cytomegalovirus exposure and HLA in healthy donors. Primers for the PCR totalled 60 Vbeta and 13 Jbeta. Produced via immunoSEQ multiplex PCR; TCRdb's table is partial and in-frame only. Here the sample spans 150,000 to 200,000 clones, 60% to 80% being singletons. Material for sequencing was PBMCs. All receptors come from a man younger than 35 in good health and CMV-seropositive.

This clone was counted a few times. The chain is built from TRBV12-5 and TRBJ2-3; D gene uncertain. This CDR3 comprises 15 residues. Trimming removed 1 base at V and 6 bases at J, with 14 bases between. CDR1 LGHNT and CDR2 FRNRAP come from the germline V gene. The CDR3 DNA follows: TGTGCTAGTGGTTTGGCACGACGGGTGAGGGATACGCAGTATTTT. Protein sequence: CASGLARRVRDTQYF.

The gene calls are TRBV5-1 and TRBJ2-5; TRBD1 is a possible D gene (5 bases). Germline V gives CDR1 SGHRS, CDR2 YFSETQ. V lost 3 bases and J 4 bases, leaving 13 bases between the germline ends. This CDR3 has 14 residues. The CDR3 bases are TGCGCCAGCAGCTCAGGGCAGCCGGGAGAGACCCAGTACTTC. Translation: CASSSGQPGETQYF.

The CDR3, as DNA: TGCGCCAGCAGCTTGGAGGGGACTAGTCCCACAGATACGCAGTATTTT. This codes for CASSLEGTSPTDTQYF. V and J are TRBV5-1 and TRBJ2-3; 8 nucleotides line up with TRBD2. J lost 2 bases, V lost 0 bases, and 5 bases had no gene match. Germline V lookup: CDR1 SGHRS, CDR2 YFSETQ. The CDR3 sequence is 16 residues long. The variable domain in full, completed from reference TRBV5-1 and TRBJ2-3, reads KAGVTQTPRYLIKTRGQQVTLSCSPISGHRSVSWYQQTPGQGLQFLFEYFSETQRNKGNFPGRFSGRQFSNSRSEMNVSTLELGDSALYLCASSLEGTSPTDTQYFGPGTRLTVL.

The V and J genes are TRBV6-6 and TRBJ2-7; D is possibly TRBD2 (6 bases). Germline V gene data show CDR1 as MNHNY and CDR2 as SVGAGI (reference sequence). The CDR3 is 13 amino acids. V was trimmed by 7 bases and J by 4 bases, leaving 14 bases between them. The DNA for the CDR3 is TGTGCCAGCACCTTAAACGCGGGGTACGAGCAGTACGTC. It yields the protein CASTLNAGYEQYV.